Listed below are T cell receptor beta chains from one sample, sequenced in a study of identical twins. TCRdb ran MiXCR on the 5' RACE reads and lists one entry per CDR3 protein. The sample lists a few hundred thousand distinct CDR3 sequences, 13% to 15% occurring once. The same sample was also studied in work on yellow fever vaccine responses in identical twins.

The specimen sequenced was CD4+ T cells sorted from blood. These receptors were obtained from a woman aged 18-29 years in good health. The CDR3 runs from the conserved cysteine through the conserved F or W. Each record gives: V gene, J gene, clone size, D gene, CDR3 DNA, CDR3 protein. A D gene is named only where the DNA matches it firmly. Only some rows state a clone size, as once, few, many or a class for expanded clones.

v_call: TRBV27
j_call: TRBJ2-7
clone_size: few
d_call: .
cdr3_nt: TGTGCCAGCAGCCGGGACCGTCCTTACGAGCAGTACTTC
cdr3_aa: CASSRDRPYEQYF

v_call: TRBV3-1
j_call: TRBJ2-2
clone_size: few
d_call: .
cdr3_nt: TGTGCCAGCAGCCAAGTAGGGGGCCTGCGGGAAGACACCGGGGAGCTGTTTTTT
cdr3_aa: CASSQVGGLREDTGELFF

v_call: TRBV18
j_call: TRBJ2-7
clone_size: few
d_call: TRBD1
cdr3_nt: TGTGCCAGCTCACAGTTGGGACAGGGTGTGTCCTACGAGCAGTACTTC
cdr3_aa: CASSQLGQGVSYEQYF

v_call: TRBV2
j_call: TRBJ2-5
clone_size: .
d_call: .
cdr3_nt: TGTGCCAGCGGGGGCAGCGAGACCCAGTACTTC
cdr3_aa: CASGGSETQYF

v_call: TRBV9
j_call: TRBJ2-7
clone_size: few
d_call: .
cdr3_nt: TGTGCCAGCAGCGTCGGACAATCCTCCTACGAGCAGTACTTC
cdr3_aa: CASSVGQSSYEQYF

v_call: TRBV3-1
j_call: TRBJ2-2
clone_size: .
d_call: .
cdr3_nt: TGTGCCAGCAGCGCATCAGGGTTGAACACCGGGGAGCTGTTTTTT
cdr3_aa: CASSASGLNTGELFF

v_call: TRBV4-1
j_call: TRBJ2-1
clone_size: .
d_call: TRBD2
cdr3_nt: TGCGCCAGCAGTACTACTAGCGGGGGGCCCCGCTCCTACAATGAGCAGTTCTTC
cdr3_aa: CASSTTSGGPRSYNEQFF

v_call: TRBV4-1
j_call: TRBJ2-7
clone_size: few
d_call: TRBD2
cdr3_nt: TGCGCCAGCAGCCAGGACGGACTAGTATACGAGCAGTACTTC
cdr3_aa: CASSQDGLVYEQYF

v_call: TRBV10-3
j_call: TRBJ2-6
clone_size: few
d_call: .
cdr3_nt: TGTGCCATCAGTCTGGGACGGGACTCTGGGGCCAACGTCCTGACTTTC
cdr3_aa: CAISLGRDSGANVLTF

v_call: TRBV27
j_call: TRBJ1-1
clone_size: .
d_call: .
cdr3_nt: TGTGCCAGCAGTAGGACGGATTACACTGAAGCTTTCTTT
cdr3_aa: CASSRTDYTEAFF

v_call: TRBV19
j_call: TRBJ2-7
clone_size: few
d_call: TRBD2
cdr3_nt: TGTGCCAGTAGTATAGCCGGGGGGACTAGCGGGGGCTACGAGCAGTACTTC
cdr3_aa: CASSIAGGTSGGYEQYF

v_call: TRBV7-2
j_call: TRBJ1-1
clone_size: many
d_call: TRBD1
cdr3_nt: TGTGCCAGCAGCTCTGGACAGGGTGGAGAAGCTTTCTTT
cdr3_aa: CASSSGQGGEAFF

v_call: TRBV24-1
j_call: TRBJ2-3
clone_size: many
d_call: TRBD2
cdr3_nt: TGTGCCACCAGTGTCGGGCCGGGGGGTACGCAGTATTTT
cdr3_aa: CATSVGPGGTQYF

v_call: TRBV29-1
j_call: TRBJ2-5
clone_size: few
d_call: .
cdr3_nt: TGCAGCGTTGTGTCCCCCCTACTTCAAGAGACCCAGTACTTC
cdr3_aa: CSVVSPLLQETQYF

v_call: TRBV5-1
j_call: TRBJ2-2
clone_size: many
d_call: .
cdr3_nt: TGCGCCAGCAGCTTGTCGACTGGGGGGCAAGGCGGGGAGCTGTTTTTT
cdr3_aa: CASSLSTGGQGGELFF

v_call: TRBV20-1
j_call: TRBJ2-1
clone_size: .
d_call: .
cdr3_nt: TGCAGTGCTAGAGATCTCGAGACGAGCGATGAGCAGTTCTTC
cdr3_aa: CSARDLETSDEQFF

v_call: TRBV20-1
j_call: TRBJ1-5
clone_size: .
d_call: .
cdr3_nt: TGCAGTGCAGCCAAGGGGAACGAGAATCAGCCCCAGCATTTT
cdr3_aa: CSAAKGNENQPQHF

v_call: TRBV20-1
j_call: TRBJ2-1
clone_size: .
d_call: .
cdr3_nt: TGCAGTGCTATATACGGGAGCGATGAGCAGTTCTTC
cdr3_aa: CSAIYGSDEQFF

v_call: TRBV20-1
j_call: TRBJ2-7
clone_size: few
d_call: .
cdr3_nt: TGCAGTGCTGGCCTCGGGATCAGCTCCTACGAGCAGTACTTC
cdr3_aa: CSAGLGISSYEQYF

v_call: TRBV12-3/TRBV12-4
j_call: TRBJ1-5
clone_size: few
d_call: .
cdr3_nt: TGTGCCAGCCGAATGGGGGGCAATCAGCCCCAGCATTTT
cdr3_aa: CASRMGGNQPQHF

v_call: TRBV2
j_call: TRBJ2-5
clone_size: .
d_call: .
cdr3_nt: TGTGCCAGCAGTACGTTGGGCGAGACCCAGTACTTC
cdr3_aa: CASSTLGETQYF

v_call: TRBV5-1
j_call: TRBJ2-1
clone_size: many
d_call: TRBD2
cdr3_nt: TGCGCCAGCAGCTTGGGTCGCGGGACTAGCTATAATGAGCAGTTCTTC
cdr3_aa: CASSLGRGTSYNEQFF

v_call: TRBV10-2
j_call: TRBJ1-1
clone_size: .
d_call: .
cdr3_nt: TGCGCCAGCCAACGACATACCCGGGACGCAGCGAACACTGAAGCTTTCTTT
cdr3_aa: CASQRHTRDAANTEAFF

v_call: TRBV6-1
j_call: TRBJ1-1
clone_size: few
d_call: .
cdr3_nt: TGTGCCAGCAGTATTATAGGGGGATGGACTGAAGCTTTCTTT
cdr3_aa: CASSIIGGWTEAFF

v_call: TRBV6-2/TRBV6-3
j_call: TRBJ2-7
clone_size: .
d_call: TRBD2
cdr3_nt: TGTGCCAGCGGGAACCCGGGACTAGCGGGACTTCTCTACGAGCAGTACTTC
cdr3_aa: CASGNPGLAGLLYEQYF

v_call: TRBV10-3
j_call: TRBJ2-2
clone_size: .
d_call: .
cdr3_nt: TGTGCCATCAGCTCGGGCATCAACACCGGGGAGCTGTTTTTT
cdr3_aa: CAISSGINTGELFF

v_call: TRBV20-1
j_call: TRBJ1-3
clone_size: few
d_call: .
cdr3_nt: TGCAGTGCGAGTGCTCCAGGGCGCTCCACCATATATTTT
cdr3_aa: CSASAPGRSTIYF

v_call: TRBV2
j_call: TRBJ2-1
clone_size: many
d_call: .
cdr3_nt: TGTGCCAGCAGTGGAGATACCAATGAGCAGTTCTTC
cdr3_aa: CASSGDTNEQFF

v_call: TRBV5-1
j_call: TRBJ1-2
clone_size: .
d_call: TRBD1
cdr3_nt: TGCGCCAGCAGCCGCAGGGACAGTAATAACTATGGCTACACCTTC
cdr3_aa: CASSRRDSNNYGYTF

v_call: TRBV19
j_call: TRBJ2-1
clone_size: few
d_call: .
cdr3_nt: TGTGCCAGTAGTCCAGTCTATAGCGCGTACAATGAGCAGTTCTTC
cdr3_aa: CASSPVYSAYNEQFF

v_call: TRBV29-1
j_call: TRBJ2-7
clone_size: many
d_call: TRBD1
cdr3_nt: TGCAGCGCCACGGACAGGGGCTACGAGCAGTACTTC
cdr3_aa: CSATDRGYEQYF

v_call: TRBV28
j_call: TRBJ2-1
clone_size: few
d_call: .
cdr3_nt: TGTGCCAGCAAGCGCCTGGGGTACAATGAGCAGTTCTTC
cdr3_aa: CASKRLGYNEQFF

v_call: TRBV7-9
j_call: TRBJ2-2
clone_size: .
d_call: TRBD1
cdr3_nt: TGTGCCAGCACCGTCGGACAGGTGAAGACCGGGGAGCTGTTTTTT
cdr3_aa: CASTVGQVKTGELFF

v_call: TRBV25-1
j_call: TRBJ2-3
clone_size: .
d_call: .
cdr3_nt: TGTGCCAGCACCCCAGGCGGGGTCACAGATACGCAGTATTTT
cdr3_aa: CASTPGGVTDTQYF

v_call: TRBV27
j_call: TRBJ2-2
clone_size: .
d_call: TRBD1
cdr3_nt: TGTGCCAGCCGCCTTGCGGGGACAGGAGCTGGCGGGGAGCTGTTTTTT
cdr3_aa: CASRLAGTGAGGELFF

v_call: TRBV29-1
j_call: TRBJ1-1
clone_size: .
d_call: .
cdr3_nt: TGCAGCGGACAGAACACTGAAGCTTTCTTT
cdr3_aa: CSGQNTEAFF

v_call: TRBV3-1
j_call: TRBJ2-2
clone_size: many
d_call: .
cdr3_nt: TGTGCCAGCAGCCAAGGGGCGGGGACTGCGAACACCGGGGAGCTGTTTTTT
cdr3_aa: CASSQGAGTANTGELFF

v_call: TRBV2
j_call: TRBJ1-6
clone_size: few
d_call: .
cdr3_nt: TGTGCCAGCAGTAATGAGGGCGAGAGTTCACCCCTCCACTTT
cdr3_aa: CASSNEGESSPLHF

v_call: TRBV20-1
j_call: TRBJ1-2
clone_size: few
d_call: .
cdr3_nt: TGCAGTGCTTCCCAGCATGGCTACACCTTC
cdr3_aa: CSASQHGYTF

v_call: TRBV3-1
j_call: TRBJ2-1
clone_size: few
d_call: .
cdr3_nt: TGTGCCAGCAGCCAAGGTGTTAGTCCCTACAATGAGCAGTTCTTC
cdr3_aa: CASSQGVSPYNEQFF

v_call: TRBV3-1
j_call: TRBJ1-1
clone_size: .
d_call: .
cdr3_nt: TGTGCCAGCAGCCAAGGGGAGGTCCGGAACACTGAAGCTTTCTTT
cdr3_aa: CASSQGEVRNTEAFF

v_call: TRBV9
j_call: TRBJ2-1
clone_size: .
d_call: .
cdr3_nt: TGTGCCAGCAGCGTAACCAACCTAATCCACAATGAGCAGTTCTTC
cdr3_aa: CASSVTNLIHNEQFF

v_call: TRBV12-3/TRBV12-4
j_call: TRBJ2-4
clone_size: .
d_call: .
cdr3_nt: TGTGCCAGCAGAGGACAGACGCTAGCCAAAAACATTCAGTACTTC
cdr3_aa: CASRGQTLAKNIQYF

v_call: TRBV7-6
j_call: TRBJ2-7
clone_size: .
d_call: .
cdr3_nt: TGTGCCAGCAGCTTAGACGCAGGACAGCCCCTTTACGAGCAGTACTTC
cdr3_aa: CASSLDAGQPLYEQYF

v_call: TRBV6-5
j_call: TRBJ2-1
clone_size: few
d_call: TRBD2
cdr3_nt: TGTGCCAGCAGTTACTCGGCCCCTAGCGGTCTCTCCTACAATGAGCAGTTCTTC
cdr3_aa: CASSYSAPSGLSYNEQFF

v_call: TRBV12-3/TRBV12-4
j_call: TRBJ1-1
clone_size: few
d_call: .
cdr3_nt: TGTGCCAGCCTCTCCTCGCCGGGACTTGGAGCTTTCTTT
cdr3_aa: CASLSSPGLGAFF

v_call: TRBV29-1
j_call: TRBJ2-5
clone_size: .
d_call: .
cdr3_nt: TGCAGCGTTGGCGGGGACGCTCGGACCCAGTACTTC
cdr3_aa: CSVGGDARTQYF

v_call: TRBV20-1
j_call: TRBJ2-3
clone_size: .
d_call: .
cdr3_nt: TGCAGTGCTAGAGATTTCGGAAGGGCAGATACGCAGTATTTT
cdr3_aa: CSARDFGRADTQYF

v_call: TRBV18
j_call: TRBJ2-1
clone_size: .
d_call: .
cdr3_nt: TGTGCCAGCTCACCAAGGGCCGAGCAGGCCTACAATGAGCAGTTCTTC
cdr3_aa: CASSPRAEQAYNEQFF

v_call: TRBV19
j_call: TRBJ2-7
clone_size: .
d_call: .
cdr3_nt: TGTGCCAGTAGTAGACAGATCTCCTACGAGCAGTACTTC
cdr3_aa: CASSRQISYEQYF

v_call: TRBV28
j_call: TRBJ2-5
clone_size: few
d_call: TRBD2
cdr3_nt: TGTGCCAGCAGTCCGGGGGGATGGCAGACCCAGTACTTC
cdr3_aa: CASSPGGWQTQYF

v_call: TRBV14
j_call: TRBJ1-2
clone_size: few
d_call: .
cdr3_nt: TGTGCCAGCAGCCAAGCGGCAGGGGTTGGCTATGGCTACACCTTC
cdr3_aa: CASSQAAGVGYGYTF

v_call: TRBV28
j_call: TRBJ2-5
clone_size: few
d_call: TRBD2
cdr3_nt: TGTGCCAGCAGACCAGCGGGGTCCCAAGAGACCCAGTACTTC
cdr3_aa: CASRPAGSQETQYF

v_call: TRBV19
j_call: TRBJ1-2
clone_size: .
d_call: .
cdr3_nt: TGTGCCAGTAAGGAGGCGGCCTATGGCTACACCTTC
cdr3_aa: CASKEAAYGYTF